This T cell receptor (beta chain) was documented in a study of blood T cell repertoires in COVID-19. Study as a whole: The samples span acute and convalescent COVID-19 from the United States, Italy and Spain. Sample material is recorded as cDNA or gDNA derived from T cells, B-cell-depleted T cells, or PBMCs.

Per the study methods: Nucleated cell counts were estimated from reference gene primer amplification. The protocol was immunoSEQ multiplex PCR, while the TCRdb copy is restricted to in-frame clones and leaves out a portion. That table furnishes V, J and clone size, whereas the DNA furnished D and trimming. The table has around 260,000 clones, roughly 80% seen once; the top ten hold approximately 4.5%. Germline V gene lookup returns CDR1 SQVTM and CDR2 ANQGSEA. The J segment lost 7 bases and the V segment lost 6 bases, leaving 6 bases of the junction unmatched. CDR3 size: 12 residues. Across under 25 US areas, participants ranged in age from about 18 to 90 years.

The receptor's source is a man under 40 with acute COVID-19. The specimen was PBMCs or T cells enriched from blood (not recorded which). The chain has TRBV29-1 and TRBJ1-2; the match to TRBD1 covers 9 bases. The chain's CDR3 is CSVAGTGSGYTF. CDR3 nucleotides: TGCAGCGTAGCCGGGACAGGGAGTGGCTACACCTTC.